The clone carrying this TCR beta chain has only one observation. The entry originates in a study of cytotoxic CD8 clonotypes in ibrutinib-treated CLL. Study-wide background: Patients: more than 10 relapsed/refractory, about 14 treatment-naive, roughly 17 IGHV unmutated. Samples yielded averages of 200,000 to 300,000 productive templates and 94,082 productive rearrangements.

The assay was immunoSEQ multiplex PCR, and TCRdb's table has in-frame clones only and misses some. The data show some 200,000 clones, approximately 70% seen once. The sequence was collected from a human donor with chronic lymphocytic leukemia. Sample: PBMCs, taken after 12 months of ibrutinib treatment.

In DNA, the CDR3 is TGTGCCAGCTCACCGCCCACAGGTGAACACTACAATGAGCAGTTCTTC. Its protein product is CASSPPTGEHYNEQFF. The J gene is TRBJ2-1, the V gene TRBV18; possible D gene TRBD1, 5 bases. The germline gives CDR1 KGHSH, CDR2 LQKENI. The V gene lost 3 bases and the J gene lost 3 bases, with 15 bases spanning the gap. This CDR3 spans 16 amino acids.